The entry below describes one T cell receptor (beta chain). Its cognate antigen is unknown. The CDR3 loop spans 16 amino acids. The data are from a study of cytomegalovirus exposure and HLA in healthy donors. Whole-study findings and limits: Earlier analysis found most TCR beta V segments productive about 90% or about 30% of the time. TCR beta chain V- and J-gene trimming was linked, in a later analysis, to a missense variant in DCLRE1C.

PCR amplification relied on 60 Vbeta primers (plus 13 Jbeta primers). TCRdb's table, derived via immunoSEQ multiplex PCR, lists solely in-frame clones and lacks some. The repertoire holds under 120,000 clones, with 74% as singletons. Sequenced material: PBMCs. The receptor was derived from a man between 45 and 60 years old in good health and CMV-seropositive. V usage is TRBV21-1 and J usage is TRBJ2-1; TRBD2, as called in the table, went unchecked against the DNA. TRBV21-1 is a listed pseudogene. CDR3 residues: CASSKNPLAGRSEQFF. The CDR3 DNA is TGTGCCAGCAGCAAAAACCCACTAGCGGGAAGGTCAGAGCAGTTCTTC.